The entry that follows covers one T cell receptor (beta chain) sequence. What it binds is not known. Constant-segment-primed 5'RACE gave TCR alpha and TCR beta cDNA libraries with sample barcodes and UMIs. From the 5' RACE reads, TCRdb called clonotypes with MiXCR, one entry per CDR3 protein. The sample lists 250,000 to 300,000 distinct CDR3 sequences; 7% to 10% were seen once. These data belong to a study of T-cell memory formation after mild COVID-19. Deletions cut 2 bases from V and 3 bases from J, with 11 bases between. CDR1 is LGHDT, CDR2 YNNKEL, per germline (reference sequence). The CDR3 loop spans 15 amino acids. Regarding the study as a whole: CD4+ contracting clones were found mainly in CM and EM, and CD8+ ones in EMRA. Memory cells collected pre-infection included some clones that later responded, suggesting cross-reactive memory joined.

The genes are TRBV3-1 and TRBJ2-1; D uncertain. This receptor was obtained from a man between 18 and 35 years old who had mild COVID-19 (a few samples of this study predate the infection). Cell type and time point are not known. The material sequenced was PBMCs or a T cell subset sorted from them (not recorded which). The CDR3 bases are TGTGCCAGCAGCCAAAGACAATCTATCTACAATGAGCAGTTCTTC. Its translation is CASSQRQSIYNEQFF.